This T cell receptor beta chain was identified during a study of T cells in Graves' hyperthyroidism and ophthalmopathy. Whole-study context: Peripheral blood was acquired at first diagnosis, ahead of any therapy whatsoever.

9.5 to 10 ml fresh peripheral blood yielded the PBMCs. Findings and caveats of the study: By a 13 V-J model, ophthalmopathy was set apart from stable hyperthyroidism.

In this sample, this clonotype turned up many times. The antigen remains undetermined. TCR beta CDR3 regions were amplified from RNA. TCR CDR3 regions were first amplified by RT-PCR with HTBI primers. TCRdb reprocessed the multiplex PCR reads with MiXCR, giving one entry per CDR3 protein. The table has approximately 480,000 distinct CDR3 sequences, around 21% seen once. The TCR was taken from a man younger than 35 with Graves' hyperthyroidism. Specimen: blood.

The DNA of the CDR3 is TGTGCCAGCAGCCAAGACAGGGAGAAAGAGACCCAGTACTTC. Translating it yields CASSQDREKETQYF. The chain is built from TRBV7-9 and TRBJ2-5, with TRBD1 identical over 7 bases. Per germline, CDR1 SEHNR and CDR2 FQNEAQ (reference sequence). This CDR3 region has 14 residues. V shed 5 bases, J shed 3 bases, and the junction held 6 bases outside the gene matches.